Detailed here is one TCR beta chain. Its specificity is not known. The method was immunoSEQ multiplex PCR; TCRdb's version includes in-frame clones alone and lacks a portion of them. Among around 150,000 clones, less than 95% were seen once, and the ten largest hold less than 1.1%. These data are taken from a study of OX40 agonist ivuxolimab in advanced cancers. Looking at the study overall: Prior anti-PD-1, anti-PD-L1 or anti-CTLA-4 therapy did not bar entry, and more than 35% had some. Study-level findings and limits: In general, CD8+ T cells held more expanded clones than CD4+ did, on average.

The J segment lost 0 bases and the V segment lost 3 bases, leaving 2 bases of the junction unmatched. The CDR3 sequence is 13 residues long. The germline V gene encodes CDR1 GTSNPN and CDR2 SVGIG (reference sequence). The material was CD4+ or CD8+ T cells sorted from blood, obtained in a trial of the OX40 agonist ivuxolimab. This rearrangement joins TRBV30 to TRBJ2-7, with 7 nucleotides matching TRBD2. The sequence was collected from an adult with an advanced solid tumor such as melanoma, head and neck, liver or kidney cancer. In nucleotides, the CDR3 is TGTGCCTGGAGCGCGGGAGACTCCTACGAGCAGTACTTC. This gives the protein CAWSAGDSYEQYF.